The 28 T cell receptor beta chains below come from one sample, sequenced in a study of T cell responses to AZD1222 COVID-19 vaccine. TCRdb keeps only in-frame clones here, not all; method: immunoSEQ multiplex PCR. The repertoire holds roughly 150,000 clones, with 80% to 90% as singletons. The sample consisted of peripheral blood, taken on day 0 of AZD1222 vaccination. These receptors all come from an adult in good health.

CDR3 sequence reads: CASSQLNSGANVLTF. The CDR3 DNA follows: TGTGCCAGCAGCCAACTTAACTCTGGGGCCAACGTCCTGACTTTC. The J gene is TRBJ2-6, the V gene TRBV4-2; D gene ambiguous. The germline V and J ends were trimmed by 2 bases and 0 bases, with 5 bases remaining between them. The CDR3 covers 15 residues. CDR1 and CDR2 (germline): LGHNA, YNFKEQ.

This rearrangement joins TRBV7-2 to TRBJ1-1, with D tentatively TRBD1 (5 bases). CDR1 is SGHTA, CDR2 FQGNSA, per germline. The CDR3 extends over 12 amino acids. V was cut by 2 bases and J by 12 bases, with 13 bases left in between. CDR3 sequence: CASSLRGRDPFF. In DNA, the CDR3 is TGTGCCAGCAGCTTAAGGGGCAGGGATCCTTTCTTT.

This sequence joins TRBV7-4 and TRBJ2-7; D not resolved. In germline, CDR1 is SGHVT, CDR2 SQSDAQ. CDR3 length equals 15 residues. Trimming stripped 2 bases from V and 0 bases from J, with 11 bases between. CDR3 sequence: CASSLIGVHSYEQYF. In DNA, the CDR3 is TGTGCCAGCAGCTTAATCGGAGTACACTCCTACGAGCAGTACTTC. The variable domain in full, completed from reference TRBV7-4 and TRBJ2-7, reads GAGVSQSPRYKVAKRGRDVALRCDSISGHVTLYWYRQTLGQGSEVLTYSQSDAQRDKSGRPSGRFSAERPERSVSTLKIQRTEQGDSAVYLCASSLIGVHSYEQYFGPGTRLTVT.

The chain links TRBV29-1 to TRBJ2-4, with a possible D match to TRBD1 (5 bases). V lost 4 bases and J lost 0, with 10 bases in between. Per germline, CDR1 SQVTM and CDR2 ANQGSEA. This CDR3 comprises 14 residues. The CDR3 sequence is CSVVSQGAKNIQYF. DNA of the CDR3: TGCAGCGTTGTCAGTCAGGGAGCCAAAAACATTCAGTACTTC.

The chain is built from TRBV27 and TRBJ2-7; TRBD1 or TRBD2 may be the D gene (5 bases each). The germline V gene encodes CDR1 MNHEY and CDR2 SMNVEV (reference sequence). The CDR3 length is 13 residues. Trimming pared 6 bases from V and 3 bases from J, leaving 12 bases between. The CDR3 nucleotides read TGTGCCAGCAGCTCGGGACCGCTCTACGAGCAGTACTTC. It specifies CASSSGPLYEQYF.

The chain joins TRBV19 to TRBJ1-1; D may be TRBD1 (5 bases). The V end was cut by 5 bases, the J end by 4 bases, with 14 bases between. Germline values: CDR1 LNHDA, CDR2 SQIVND (reference sequence). The CDR3 loop spans 14 amino acids. The CDR3 bases are TGTGCCAGTAGTCTCCGGGGCCTGGGCACTGAAGCTTTCTTT. Protein sequence: CASSLRGLGTEAFF.

The chain combines TRBV5-6 with TRBJ1-1, with D possibly matching TRBD1 (5 bases). Trimming cost V 4 bases and J 4 bases, with 17 bases left between them. This CDR3 spans 15 amino acids. Germline V lookup: CDR1 SGHDT, CDR2 YYEEEE. The CDR3, as DNA: TGTGCCAGCAGCCCCATAGGGGCTCTATCCACTGAAGCTTTCTTT. This sequence encodes CASSPIGALSTEAFF. Full variable domain (missing parts from reference TRBV5-6 and TRBJ1-1): DAGVTQSPTHLIKTRGQQVTLRCSPKSGHDTVSWYQQALGQGPQFIFQYYEEEERQRGNFPDRFSGHQFPNYSSELNVNALLLGDSALYLCASSPIGALSTEAFFGQGTRLTVV.

The chain links TRBV6-5 to TRBJ2-7; 8 nucleotides align to TRBD1. The germline CDR1 and CDR2 sequences are MNHEY and SVGAGI. The CDR3 length is 13 residues. V shed 6 bases and J 6 bases; nucleotides not matched to a gene: 7. Here the CDR3 reads CASRAGTGPEQYF. Written as DNA, the CDR3 is TGTGCCAGCAGAGCCGGGACAGGCCCCGAGCAGTACTTC.

The rearrangement joins TRBV7-2 to TRBJ2-7; 9 bases fit TRBD2. The CDR3 is made up of 15 amino acids. Trimming cost V 1 base and J 6 bases; bases outside gene matches: 7. Germline CDR1 and CDR2: SGHTA and FQGNSA. The CDR3 sequence is CASSLEFSGGVEQYF. CDR3 bases: TGTGCCAGCAGCTTAGAATTTAGCGGGGGTGTCGAGCAGTACTTC.

The V gene is TRBV28, the J gene TRBJ1-1; no reliable D call. The CDR3 is made up of 16 amino acids. V dropped 3 bases and J dropped 0 bases, with 14 bases sitting between them. Germline lookup yields CDR1 MDHEN and CDR2 SYDVKM. CDR3 loop: CASSLGLLPLNTEAFF. As DNA, the CDR3 is TGTGCCAGCAGTTTGGGGTTACTGCCCTTGAACACTGAAGCTTTCTTT. The variable domain in full, completed from reference TRBV28 and TRBJ1-1, reads DVKVTQSSRYLVKRTGEKVFLECVQDMDHENMFWYRQDPGLGLRLIYFSYDVKMKEKGDIPEGYSVSREKKERFSLILESASTNQTSMYLCASSLGLLPLNTEAFFGQGTRLTVV.

The V gene is TRBV19, the J gene TRBJ1-2; 10 bases align to TRBD1. V shed 7 bases, J shed 4 bases, and the junction held 6 bases outside the gene matches. Germline V CDR1 and CDR2: LNHDA, SQIVND (reference sequence). There are 14 residues in the CDR3. CDR3 sequence: CASTPDRGVYGYTF. Here the CDR3 DNA reads TGTGCCAGTACCCCGGACAGGGGGGTCTATGGCTACACCTTC.

The chain joins TRBV18 to TRBJ2-7, with 8 bases matching TRBD1. CDR1 is KGHSH, CDR2 LQKENI, per germline. This CDR3 is built from 16 residues. The trim removed 0 bases at V and 3 bases at J, leaving 7 bases unmatched. CDR3 DNA: TGTGCCAGCTCACCACCTACAGGGGGTTTTCTCTACGAGCAGTACTTC. Amino acids: CASSPPTGGFLYEQYF.

The chain carries TRBV29-1 and TRBJ2-1, with D perhaps matching TRBD2 (6 bases). Germline V gene sequence: CDR1 SQVTM, CDR2 ANQGSEA. This CDR3 comprises 16 residues. V lost 7 bases to trimming and J lost 10 bases, with 29 bases between them. This CDR3 is CSAKGRGTLLEGEQFF. CDR3 DNA: TGCAGCGCCAAGGGACGCGGGACTCTCCTCGAAGGGGAGCAGTTCTTC.

This clone has just a few counts. The germline gene is not matched at one end of the junction; a read error may be the cause. The rearrangement uses TRBV24-1 and TRBJ2-7; D gene ambiguous. This CDR3 region has 12 residues. Germline CDR1 and CDR2: KGHDR and SFDVKD. CDR3 sequence (DNA): TGTGCCACCAGTGATGGCCTCCTAGGAGTACACTTC. Translation gives CATSDGLLGVHF.

The CDR3 is CASSLEAGGQYF. The CDR3 bases are TGTGCCAGCAGTTTAGAAGCGGGAGGGCAGTATTTT. The chain combines TRBV12-3 or TRBV12-4 with TRBJ2-3, with 9 bases matching TRBD2. The CDR3 totals 12 residues. Trimming at V came to 1 base and at J to 11 bases, leaving 1 base not matched to a gene.

The V and J genes are TRBV20-1 and TRBJ2-7; D uncertain. V lost 6 bases, J lost 3 bases, and 9 bases lay in between. Germline V gives CDR1 DFQATT, CDR2 SNEGSKA (reference sequence). The CDR3 totals 11 residues. The chain's CDR3 is CSAKDRYEQYF. The CDR3, as DNA: TGCAGTGCCAAAGACCGCTACGAGCAGTACTTC.

The chain links TRBV7-9 to TRBJ2-3; D unresolved. The germline V gene has CDR1 SEHNR and CDR2 FQNEAQ (reference sequence). Trimming removed 3 bases at V and 4 bases at J, with 14 bases between. The CDR3 loop spans 15 amino acids. CDR3 sequence (DNA): TGTGCCAGCAGCTTTCGACGAGGTTTTGCAGATACGCAGTATTTT. Encoded protein: CASSFRRGFADTQYF.

V is TRBV5-4 and J is TRBJ2-3, with TRBD1 as a possible D gene (5 bases). CDR1 and CDR2 from the germline V gene are SGHNT and YYREEE (reference sequence). The germline V and J ends were trimmed by 1 base and 1 base, with 10 bases remaining between them. The CDR3 is 15 amino acids. The CDR3 bases are TGTGCCAGCAGCTTGTCCCAGGGCCGCACAGATACGCAGTATTTT. Its protein is CASSLSQGRTDTQYF.

This clone was picked up one time. V gene TRBV2 combines with J gene TRBJ1-1; tentative D call: TRBD1 (5 bases). Germline V gene lookup returns CDR1 SNHLY and CDR2 FYNNEI. The V end was cut by 6 bases, the J end by 1 base, with 21 bases between. This CDR3 is 17 amino acids long. The CDR3 sequence is CASSVIGTGHTNTEAFF. The CDR3 DNA reads as TGTGCCAGCAGCGTCATAGGAACAGGTCATACGAACACTGAAGCTTTCTTT.

The chain uses TRBV18 and TRBJ1-6; a possible D gene is TRBD1 (5 bases). This CDR3 comprises 17 residues. Deletions cut 2 bases from V and 4 bases from J, with 15 bases between. Germline V gene sequence: CDR1 KGHSH, CDR2 LQKENI. The CDR3: CASSPIGTVGYNSPLHF. The CDR3 nucleotides are TGTGCCAGCTCACCAATTGGGACCGTTGGATATAATTCACCCCTCCACTTT.

The count of this clone is one. The genes are TRBV7-9 and TRBJ2-5, with D possibly matching TRBD1 (6 bases). The CDR3 has 15 amino acids. Germline CDR1 and CDR2: SEHNR and FQNEAQ (reference sequence). Trimming removed 8 bases at V and 1 base at J, with 17 bases between. The CDR3 loop is CASGATGMAQETQYF. The CDR3 DNA sequence: TGTGCCAGCGGGGCGACAGGTATGGCCCAAGAGACCCAGTACTTC. Variable domain in full (rest from reference TRBV7-9 and TRBJ2-5): DTGVSQNPRHKITKRGQNVTFRCDPISEHNRLYWYRQTLGQGPEFLTYFQNEAQLEKSRLLSDRFSAERPKGSFSTLEIQRTEQGDSAMYLCASGATGMAQETQYFGPGTRLLVL.

The table lists this clone with a count of one. This CDR3 reads CASSSGGGNTEAFF. CDR3 nucleotides: TGCGCCAGCAGCTCCGGGGGAGGGAACACTGAAGCTTTCTTT. This chain uses TRBV5-1 with TRBJ1-1, with D perhaps matching TRBD1 (5 bases). Germline values: CDR1 SGHRS, CDR2 YFSETQ. V was cut by 3 bases and J by 1 base, with 10 bases left in between. The CDR3 has 14 amino acids. The full variable domain, in which reference TRBV5-1 and TRBJ1-1 provide the parts outside the CDR3, is KAGVTQTPRYLIKTRGQQVTLSCSPISGHRSVSWYQQTPGQGLQFLFEYFSETQRNKGNFPGRFSGRQFSNSRSEMNVSTLELGDSALYLCASSSGGGNTEAFFGQGTRLTVV.

This chain links TRBV7-8 with TRBJ1-2; 8 bases are shared with TRBD1. CDR3 length: 20 amino acids. With V trimmed by 0 bases and J by 4 bases, 19 bases remained unmatched. Germline V gene data show CDR1 as SGHVS and CDR2 as FQNEAQ. The CDR3 DNA is TGTGCCAGCAGCTTAGCGCTTTTTAGGGGACAGGACTGGGGGGTCTATGGCTACACCTTC. As protein: CASSLALFRGQDWGVYGYTF.

This clone was detected once. This rearrangement joins TRBV7-9 to TRBJ2-3, with 10 positions matching TRBD2. This CDR3 region has 18 residues. Unmatched junction bases numbered 7, after V lost 1 base and J lost 0 bases. Per germline, CDR1 SEHNR and CDR2 FQNEAQ (reference sequence). CDR3 nucleotide sequence: TGTGCCAGCAGCTTAGGTAGCGGGAGGACTATTAGCACAGATACGCAGTATTTT. This gives the protein CASSLGSGRTISTDTQYF. The whole variable domain, remainder taken from reference TRBV7-9 and TRBJ2-3, is DTGVSQNPRHKITKRGQNVTFRCDPISEHNRLYWYRQTLGQGPEFLTYFQNEAQLEKSRLLSDRFSAERPKGSFSTLEIQRTEQGDSAMYLCASSLGSGRTISTDTQYFGPGTRLTVL.

The chain has TRBV6-5 and TRBJ2-5; 11 bases agree with TRBD2. There are 15 residues in the CDR3. Trimming took 5 bases from V and 2 from J; bases not matched to a gene: 4. Germline CDR1 reads MNHEY; CDR2 reads SVGAGI. The CDR3 DNA is TGTGCCAGCAGTCGTTCTAGCGGGAGGCAAGAGACCCAGTACTTC. Translation: CASSRSSGRQETQYF.

The chain combines TRBV11-2 with TRBJ2-7, with a tentative D call TRBD1 (6 bases). The germline V and J ends were trimmed by 5 bases and 2 bases, with 19 bases remaining between them. CDR1 SGHAT and CDR2 FQNNGV come from the germline V gene. The CDR3 totals 16 residues. The CDR3 bases are TGTGCCAGCAGCCAACAGACAGGATCCGGGGCCTACGAGCAGTACTTC. As protein: CASSQQTGSGAYEQYF.

This clone has a single count. The rearrangement uses TRBV2 and TRBJ1-1; D not certain. The length of the CDR3 is 16 residues. The germline V gene has CDR1 SNHLY and CDR2 FYNNEI. V dropped 5 bases and J dropped 5 bases, with 21 bases sitting between them. Here the CDR3 DNA reads TGTGCCAGCAGTACCCCCATATGGGAATTGGGGACTGAAGCTTTCTTT. The encoded protein is CASSTPIWELGTEAFF.

The chain combines TRBV28 with TRBJ1-5, with 9 nucleotides matching TRBD1. V trimming: 9 bases; J trimming: 2 bases; junction bases outside the gene matches: 8. The length of the CDR3 is 15 residues. The germline V gene has CDR1 MDHEN and CDR2 SYDVKM. The CDR3 reads CASNDRDRGNQPQHF. The CDR3 region has the DNA TGTGCCAGTAACGATCGGGACAGGGGCAATCAGCCCCAGCATTTT.